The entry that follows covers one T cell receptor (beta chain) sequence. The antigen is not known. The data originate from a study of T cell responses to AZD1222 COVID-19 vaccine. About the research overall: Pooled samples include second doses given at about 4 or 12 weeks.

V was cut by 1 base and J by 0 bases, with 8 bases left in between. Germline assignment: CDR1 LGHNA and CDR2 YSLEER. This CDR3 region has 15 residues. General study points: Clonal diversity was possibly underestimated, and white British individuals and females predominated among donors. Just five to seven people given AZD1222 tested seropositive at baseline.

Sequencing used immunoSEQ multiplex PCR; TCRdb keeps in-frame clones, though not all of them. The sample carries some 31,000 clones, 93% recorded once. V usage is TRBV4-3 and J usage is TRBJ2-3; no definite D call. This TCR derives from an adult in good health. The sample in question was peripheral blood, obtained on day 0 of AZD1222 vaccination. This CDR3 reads CASSQGTSSTDTQYF. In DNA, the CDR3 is TGCGCCAGCAGCCAAGGGACCTCCAGCACAGATACGCAGTATTTT.